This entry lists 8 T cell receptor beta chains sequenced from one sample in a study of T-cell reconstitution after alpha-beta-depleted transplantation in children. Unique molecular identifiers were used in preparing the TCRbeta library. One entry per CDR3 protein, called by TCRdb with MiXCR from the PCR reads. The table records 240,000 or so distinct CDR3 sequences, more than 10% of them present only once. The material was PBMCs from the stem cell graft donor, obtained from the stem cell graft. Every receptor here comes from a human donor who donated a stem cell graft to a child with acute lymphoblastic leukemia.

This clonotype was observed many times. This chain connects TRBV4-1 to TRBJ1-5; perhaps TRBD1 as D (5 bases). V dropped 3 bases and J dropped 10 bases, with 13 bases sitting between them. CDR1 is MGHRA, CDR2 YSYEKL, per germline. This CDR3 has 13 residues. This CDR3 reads CASSHSQGAPQHF. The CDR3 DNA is TGCGCCAGCAGCCATAGTCAAGGGGCCCCCCAGCATTTT.

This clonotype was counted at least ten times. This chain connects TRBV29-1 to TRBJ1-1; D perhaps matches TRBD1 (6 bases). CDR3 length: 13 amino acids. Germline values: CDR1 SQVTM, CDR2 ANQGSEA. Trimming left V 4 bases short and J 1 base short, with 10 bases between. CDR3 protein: CSVVGQTNTEAFF. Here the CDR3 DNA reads TGCAGCGTTGTAGGACAGACGAACACTGAAGCTTTCTTT.

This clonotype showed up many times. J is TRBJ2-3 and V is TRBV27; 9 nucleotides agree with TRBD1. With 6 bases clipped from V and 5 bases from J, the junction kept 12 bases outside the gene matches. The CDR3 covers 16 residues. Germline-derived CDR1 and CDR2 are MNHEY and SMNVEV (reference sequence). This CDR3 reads CASRPTGGGGGDTQYF. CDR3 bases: TGTGCCAGCAGACCCACAGGGGGCGGTGGGGGAGATACGCAGTATTTT.

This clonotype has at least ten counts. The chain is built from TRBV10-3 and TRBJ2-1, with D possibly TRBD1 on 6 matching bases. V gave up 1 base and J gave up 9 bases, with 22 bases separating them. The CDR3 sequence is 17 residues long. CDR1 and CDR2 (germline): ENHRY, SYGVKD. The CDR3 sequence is CAISELHGTQTGSEQFF. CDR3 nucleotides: TGTGCCATCAGTGAGTTACACGGGACACAAACCGGCAGTGAGCAGTTCTTC.

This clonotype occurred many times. CDR3 in amino acids: CASSLRTGLGDTQYF. DNA for the CDR3: TGTGCCAGCAGTTTGAGGACAGGGTTAGGGGATACGCAGTATTTT. The chain couples TRBV12-3 or TRBV12-4 to TRBJ2-3; 8 nucleotides align to TRBD1. Unmatched junction bases numbered 8, after V lost 3 bases and J lost 6 bases. The CDR3 is 15 amino acids.

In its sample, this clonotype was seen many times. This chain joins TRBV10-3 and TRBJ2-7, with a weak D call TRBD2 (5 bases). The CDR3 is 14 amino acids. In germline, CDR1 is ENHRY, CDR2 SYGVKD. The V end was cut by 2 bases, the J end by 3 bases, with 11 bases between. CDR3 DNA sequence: TGTGCCATCAGTGAGGGACTGACGTTCTACGAGCAGTACTTC. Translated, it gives CAISEGLTFYEQYF.

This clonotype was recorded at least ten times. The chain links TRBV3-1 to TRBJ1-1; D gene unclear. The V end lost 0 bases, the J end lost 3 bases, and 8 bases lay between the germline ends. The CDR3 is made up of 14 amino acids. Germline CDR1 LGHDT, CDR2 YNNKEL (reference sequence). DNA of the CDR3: TGTGCCAGCAGCCAAGATCGGGCCCACACTGAAGCTTTCTTT. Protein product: CASSQDRAHTEAFF.

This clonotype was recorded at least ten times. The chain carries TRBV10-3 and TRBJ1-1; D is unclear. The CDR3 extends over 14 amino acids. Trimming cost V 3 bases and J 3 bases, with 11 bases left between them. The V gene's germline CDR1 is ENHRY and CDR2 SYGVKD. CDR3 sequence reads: CAISEYPFDTEAFF. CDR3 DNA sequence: TGTGCCATCAGTGAATATCCCTTCGACACTGAAGCTTTCTTT.